Shown below are 17 T cell receptor beta chains from a single sample sequenced in a study of CD8+ T cells in alopecia areata. Sorting of CD4+ cells into CD25+CD127- cells (for 5 or 6 patients) was performed. Reverse transcription of extracted RNA yielded cDNA, which provided the sequencing template. TCRdb's copy holds only in-frame clones and misses some; the assay was immunoSEQ multiplex PCR. The data show more than 11,000 clones, around three fifths seen once. The specimen sequenced was CD4+ Tregs sorted from blood. These TCRs come from a human donor with alopecia areata.

The chain employs TRBV5-1 and TRBJ2-3; no clear D. CDR1 and CDR2 (germline): SGHRS, YFSETQ. This CDR3 contains 14 residues. Trimming stripped 0 bases from V and 2 bases from J, with 7 bases between. The CDR3 spells CASSLELLTDTQYF. DNA for the CDR3: TGCGCCAGCAGCTTGGAGCTCCTCACAGATACGCAGTATTTT.

The chain combines TRBV9 with TRBJ2-2, with TRBD2 matching over 8 bases. Germline V gives CDR1 SGDLS, CDR2 YYNGEE. This CDR3 comprises 15 residues. V lost 7 bases and J lost 3; bases outside the gene matches: 8. CDR3 sequence (DNA): TGTGCCAGCCGAGCCCCGGGGGGGCACACCGGGGAGCTGTTTTTT. Protein product: CASRAPGGHTGELFF. The full variable domain, its missing parts supplied by reference TRBV9 and TRBJ2-2, is DSGVTQTPKHLITATGQRVTLRCSPRSGDLSVYWYQQSLDQGLQFLIQYYNGEERAKGNILERFSAQQFPDLHSELNLSSLELGDSALYFCASRAPGGHTGELFFGEGSRLTVL.

V gene TRBV2 combines with J gene TRBJ1-2; 9 positions match TRBD1. V was clipped by 6 bases and J by 4 bases; unmatched bases: 3. Looked up from germline, CDR1 is SNHLY and CDR2 is FYNNEI. This CDR3 contains 13 residues. The CDR3 spells CASRGQGGYGYTF. In nucleotides, the CDR3 is TGTGCCAGCAGGGGACAGGGAGGCTATGGCTACACCTTC.

This rearrangement joins TRBV2 to TRBJ1-1, with no clear D. From germline, CDR1 is SNHLY and CDR2 FYNNEI. This CDR3 has 11 residues. The V gene lost 6 bases and the J gene lost 11 bases, with 13 bases spanning the gap. CDR3 amino acids: CASRYLTQAFF. The CDR3 nucleotides are TGTGCCAGCAGGTATCTAACTCAGGCTTTCTTT.

This chain joins TRBV6-6 and TRBJ2-5; D possibly uses TRBD1 or TRBD2 (5 bases each). Germline CDR1 MNHNY, CDR2 SVGAGI (reference sequence). V lost 5 bases, J lost 4 bases, and 8 bases lay in between. The CDR3 loop spans 12 amino acids. The CDR3 protein is CASSGAGETQYF. CDR3 DNA: TGTGCCAGCAGTGGGGCGGGAGAGACCCAGTACTTC.

V and J are TRBV14 and TRBJ1-2, with 9 bases fitting TRBD1. Germline trimming cut 0 bases from V and 6 bases from J; bases unmatched to any gene: 5. The CDR3 covers 15 residues. CDR1 and CDR2 (germline): SGHDN, FVKESK. The CDR3 loop is CASSQDLGQGDGYTF. In DNA, the CDR3 is TGTGCCAGCAGCCAAGATTTGGGACAGGGAGATGGCTACACCTTC.

The chain employs TRBV6-5 and TRBJ2-1; unclear D gene. Germline CDR1 is MNHEY and CDR2 is SVGAGI. This CDR3 has 16 residues. The V end lost 2 bases, the J end lost 0 bases, and 11 bases lay between the germline ends. CDR3 amino acids: CASSYGYGNSYNEQFF. As DNA, the CDR3 is TGTGCCAGCAGTTACGGCTATGGGAACTCCTACAATGAGCAGTTCTTC.

The rearrangement links TRBV10-3 to TRBJ2-3; weak D call: TRBD2 (5 bases). V was cut by 5 bases and J by 0 bases, with 18 bases left in between. This CDR3 contains 17 residues. Germline V gives CDR1 ENHRY, CDR2 SYGVKD. CDR3 region: CAISTRSGSRSTDTQYF. The CDR3 DNA sequence: TGTGCCATCAGTACCCGGAGTGGGAGTAGGAGCACAGATACGCAGTATTTT.

This clone was counted only a few times. The V gene is TRBV6-5, the J gene TRBJ1-2; a weak D match, TRBD1 (5 bases). The CDR3 contains 16 residues. From germline, CDR1 is MNHEY and CDR2 SVGAGI. Trimming took off 0 bases at V and 1 base at J, with 12 bases between the two ends. The CDR3 protein is CASSYSLRTHNYGYTF. In DNA form, the CDR3 reads TGTGCCAGCAGTTACTCTCTGAGGACACATAACTATGGCTACACCTTC.

The J gene is TRBJ1-4, the V gene TRBV4-1; possible D gene TRBD1, 5 bases. V was pared by 1 base and J by 8 bases, with 14 bases between. CDR1 and CDR2 (germline): MGHRA, YSYEKL. The CDR3 runs to 15 residues. CDR3 loop: CASSQGTSVAEKLFF. CDR3 nucleotide sequence: TGCGCCAGCAGCCAAGGGACATCGGTGGCCGAAAAACTGTTTTTT.

This clone was counted once. The chain recombines TRBV6-6 with TRBJ2-1; 7 bases fit TRBD1. V was clipped by 6 bases and J by 4 bases; unmatched bases: 9. Per the germline V gene, CDR1 is MNHNY and CDR2 is SVGAGI (reference sequence). The CDR3 runs to 15 residues. The DNA for the CDR3 is TGTGCCAGCAGCCCTCCGGGACAGAGATACAATGAGCAGTTCTTC. Translating gives CASSPPGQRYNEQFF.

This clone showed up just a few times. The chain combines TRBV5-4 with TRBJ2-5; tentatively, D is TRBD1 or TRBD2 (5 bases each). Germline lookup yields CDR1 SGHNT and CDR2 YYREEE (reference sequence). The CDR3 is made up of 14 amino acids. V was pared by 0 bases and J by 3 bases, with 9 bases between. The CDR3 DNA reads as TGTGCCAGCAGCTTGGTGTTGGGGGAAGAGACCCAGTACTTC. Translated, it gives CASSLVLGEETQYF.

This rearrangement joins TRBV7-9 to TRBJ2-7; 7 bases are shared with TRBD2. Germline V CDR1 and CDR2: SEHNR, FQNEAQ (reference sequence). V shed 3 bases, J shed 3 bases, and the junction held 11 bases outside the gene matches. This CDR3 comprises 16 residues. The CDR3 coding sequence is TGTGCCAGCAGCTTCTTTGGAGCGGGGAATAACTACGAGCAGTACTTC. Amino acid sequence: CASSFFGAGNNYEQYF.

The chain recombines TRBV2 with TRBJ2-7, with D tentatively TRBD1 (6 bases). The V end was cut by 0 bases, the J end by 3 bases, with 9 bases between. The CDR3 has 14 amino acids. Germline V CDR1 and CDR2: SNHLY, FYNNEI. In DNA, the CDR3 is TGTGCCAGCAGTGAAGCGGGGGCTGGCTACGAGCAGTACTTC. It codes for CASSEAGAGYEQYF.

This chain links TRBV6-5 with TRBJ1-5; no clear D gene. V was clipped by 5 bases and J by 7 bases, with 12 bases between them. Germline V lookup: CDR1 MNHEY, CDR2 SVGAGI. The CDR3 loop spans 13 amino acids. CDR3 nucleotide sequence: TGTGCCAGCAGTCGGGCCGCTTGGCAGCCCCAGCATTTT. Its translation is CASSRAAWQPQHF.

CDR3 region: CASSSREKLFF. The CDR3 DNA reads as TGTGCCAGCAGTTCCCGGGAAAAACTGTTTTTT. The genes are TRBV6-5 and TRBJ1-4; no firm D call. The germline V gene has CDR1 MNHEY and CDR2 SVGAGI. V was trimmed by 4 bases and J by 8 bases, leaving 5 bases between them. The CDR3 length is 11 residues.

This chain links TRBV27 with TRBJ2-7; 8 bases align to TRBD2. The CDR3 is 14 residues long. With V trimmed by 1 base and J by 6 bases, 5 bases remained unmatched. Germline CDR1 is MNHEY and CDR2 is SMNVEV (reference sequence). CDR3 loop: CASSLYSGAGEQYF. CDR3 sequence (DNA): TGTGCCAGCAGTTTATATAGCGGGGCCGGCGAGCAGTACTTC.